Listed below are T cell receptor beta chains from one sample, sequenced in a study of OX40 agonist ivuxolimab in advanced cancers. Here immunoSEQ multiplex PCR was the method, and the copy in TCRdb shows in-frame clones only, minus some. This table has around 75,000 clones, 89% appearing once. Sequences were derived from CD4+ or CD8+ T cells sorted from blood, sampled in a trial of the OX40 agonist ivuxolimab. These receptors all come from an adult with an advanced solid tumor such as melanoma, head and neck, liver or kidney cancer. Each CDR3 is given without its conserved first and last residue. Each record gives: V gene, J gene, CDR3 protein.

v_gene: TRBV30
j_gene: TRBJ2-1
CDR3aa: AWSLTGIGSYNEQF

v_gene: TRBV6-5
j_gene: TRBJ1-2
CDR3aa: ASSQGTGGSYGYT

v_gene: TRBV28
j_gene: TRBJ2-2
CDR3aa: ASSSRTGELF

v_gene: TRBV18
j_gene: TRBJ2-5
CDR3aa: ASSPGRQETQY

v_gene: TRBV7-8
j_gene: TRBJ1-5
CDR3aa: ASSLDARTHSNQPQH

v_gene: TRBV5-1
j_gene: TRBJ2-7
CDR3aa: ASRKSVGGTGPYEQY

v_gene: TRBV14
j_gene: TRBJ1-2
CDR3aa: ASSQDGTGDYGYT

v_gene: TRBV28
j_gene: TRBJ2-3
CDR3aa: ASSLSASADTQY

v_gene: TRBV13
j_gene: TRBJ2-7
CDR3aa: ASSLSYEQY

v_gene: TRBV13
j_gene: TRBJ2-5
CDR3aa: ASSTTGGVQETQY

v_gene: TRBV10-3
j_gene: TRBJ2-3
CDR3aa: AITLGAGADTQY

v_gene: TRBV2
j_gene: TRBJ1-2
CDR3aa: ASRGEGDYGYT

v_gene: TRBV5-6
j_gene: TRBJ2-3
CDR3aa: ASSARTGNADTQY

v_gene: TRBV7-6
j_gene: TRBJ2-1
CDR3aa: ASSLASDYHYNEQF

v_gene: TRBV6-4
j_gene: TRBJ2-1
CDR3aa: ASSYGHSLIGEQF

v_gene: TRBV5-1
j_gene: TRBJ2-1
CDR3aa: ASSLGGLYNEQF

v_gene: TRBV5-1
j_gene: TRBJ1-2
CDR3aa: ASSLTGSGYGYT

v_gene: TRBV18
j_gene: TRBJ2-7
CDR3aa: ASSSLAGTGASYEQY

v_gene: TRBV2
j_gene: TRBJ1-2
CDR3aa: ASSLSTGAYGYT

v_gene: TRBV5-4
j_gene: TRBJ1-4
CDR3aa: ASSPTGQGDEKLF

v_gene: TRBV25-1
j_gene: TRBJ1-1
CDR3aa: ASSDPRQGDTEAF

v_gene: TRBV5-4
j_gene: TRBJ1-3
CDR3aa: ASSLYIGNTIY

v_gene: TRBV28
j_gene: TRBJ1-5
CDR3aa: ASSFYRSYSNQPQH

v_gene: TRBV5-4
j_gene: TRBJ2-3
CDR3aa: ASSLEGGSTDTQY

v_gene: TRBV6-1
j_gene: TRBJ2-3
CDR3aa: ATHRQGSTDTQY

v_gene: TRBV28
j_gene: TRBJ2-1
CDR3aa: ATISRSGSSYNEQF

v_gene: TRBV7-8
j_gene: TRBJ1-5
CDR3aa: ASSTNAGNQPQH

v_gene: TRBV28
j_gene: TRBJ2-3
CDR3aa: ASSPTGGTDTQY

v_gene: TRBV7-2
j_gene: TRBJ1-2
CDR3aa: ASSLQGEGHGYT

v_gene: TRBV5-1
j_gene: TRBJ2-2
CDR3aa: ASSLNLAANTGELF

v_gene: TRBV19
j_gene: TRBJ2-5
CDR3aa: ASNDRGGTETQY

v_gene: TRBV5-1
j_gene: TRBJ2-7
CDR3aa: ASTAGTGISYEQY

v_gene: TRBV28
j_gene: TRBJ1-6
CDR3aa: ASSLGHPGRTDSPLH

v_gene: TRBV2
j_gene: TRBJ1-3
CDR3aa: ASSGTGGPLLNTIY

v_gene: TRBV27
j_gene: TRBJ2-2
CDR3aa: ASGRTSGRPGELF